This T cell receptor beta chain originates from a study of cytomegalovirus exposure and HLA in healthy donors. Unrecorded immune exposures were likely, despite nominal health at sampling. In regard to this clone: Its target is unknown.

J gave up 1 base and V 1 base, and 9 bases lay outside the gene matches. The CDR3 extends over 18 amino acids. CDR1 is SEHNR and CDR2 is FQNEAQ in the germline V gene (reference sequence). The PCR employed 60 Vbeta primers together with 13 Jbeta primers. Only in-frame clones appear in the TCRdb table, and some are missing; sequencing was by immunoSEQ multiplex PCR. This sample yields about 160,000 clones, of which 75% to 90% are seen a single time; about 1.2% belongs to the top ten. Findings and limits, study-wide: It was taken for granted in presence/absence analyses that sequencing depth across donors was roughly uniform. In a later analysis, TCR beta V- and J-gene trimming showed a link to a missense DCLRE1C variant.

The TCR was taken from a boy younger than 10 in good health and CMV-seronegative. The sample taken for sequencing was PBMCs. The V and J genes are TRBV7-9 and TRBJ2-3; TRBD2 matches at 9 bases. This CDR3 is CASSLGTRASGGTDTQYF. The CDR3 bases are TGTGCCAGCAGCTTAGGTACCCGGGCTAGCGGGGGCACAGATACGCAGTATTTT.